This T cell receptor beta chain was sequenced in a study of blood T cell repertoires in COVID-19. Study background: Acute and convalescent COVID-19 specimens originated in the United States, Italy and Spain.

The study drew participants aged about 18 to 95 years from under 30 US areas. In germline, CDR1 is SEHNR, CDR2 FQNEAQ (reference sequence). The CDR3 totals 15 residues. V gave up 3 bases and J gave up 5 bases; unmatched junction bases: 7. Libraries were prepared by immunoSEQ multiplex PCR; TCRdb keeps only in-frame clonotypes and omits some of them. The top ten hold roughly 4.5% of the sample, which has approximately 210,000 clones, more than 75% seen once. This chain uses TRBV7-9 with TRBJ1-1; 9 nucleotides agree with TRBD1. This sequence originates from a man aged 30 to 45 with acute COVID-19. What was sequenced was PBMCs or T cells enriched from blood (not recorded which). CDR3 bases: TGTGCCAGCAGCTTGGGACAGGGAGGTATTACTGAAGCTTTCTTT. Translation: CASSLGQGGITEAFF.